Reported below is one T cell receptor beta chain. These data originate in a study of T cell responses to AZD1222 COVID-19 vaccine. The V end was cut by 0 bases, the J end by 8 bases, with 13 bases between. Per the germline V gene, CDR1 is GTSNPN and CDR2 is SVGIG (reference sequence). This CDR3 region has 13 residues. Sequencing used immunoSEQ multiplex PCR; TCRdb keeps in-frame clones, though not all of them. Here the sample spans roughly 140,000 clones, around 93% being singletons. The specimen comprised peripheral blood, sampled on day 0 of AZD1222 vaccination. The genes are TRBV30 and TRBJ1-1, with no clear D. This receptor was taken from an adult in good health. The CDR3 DNA follows: TGTGCCTGGAGTGTACGAGACAACAGAGAAGCTTTCTTT. Amino acids: CAWSVRDNREAFF.